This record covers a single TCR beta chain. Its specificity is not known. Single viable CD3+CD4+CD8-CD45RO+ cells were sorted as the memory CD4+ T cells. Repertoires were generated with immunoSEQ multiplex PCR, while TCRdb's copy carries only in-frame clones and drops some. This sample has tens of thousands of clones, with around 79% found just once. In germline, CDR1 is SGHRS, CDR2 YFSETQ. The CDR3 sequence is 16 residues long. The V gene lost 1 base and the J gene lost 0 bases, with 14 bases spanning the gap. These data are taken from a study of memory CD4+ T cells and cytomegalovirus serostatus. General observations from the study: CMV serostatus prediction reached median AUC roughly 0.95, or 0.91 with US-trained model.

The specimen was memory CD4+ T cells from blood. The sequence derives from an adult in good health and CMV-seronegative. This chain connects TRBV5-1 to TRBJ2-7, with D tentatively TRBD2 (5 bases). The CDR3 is CASSLYRPGSSYEQYF. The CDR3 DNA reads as TGCGCCAGCAGCTTGTACCGGCCGGGGAGCTCCTACGAGCAGTACTTC.